This entry describes one TCR beta chain. The count of this clone is one. The antigen it recognizes is unknown. Nothing much larger sits one base from this clone, and base qualities are not available. TCRbeta CDR3 regions were amplified from genomic DNA using the immunoSEQ Assay, a bias-controlled multiplex PCR. The paper's data handling went like this. Within the assay, amplification of reference gene primers was used to estimate how many nucleated cells each sample contained. To quantify the absolute abundance of each unique TCRbeta CDR3 rearrangement, sequence reads were collapsed and filtered. For each sample, productive Simpson clonality was calculated as the square root of Simpson's diversity index over productive rearrangements. What TCRdb holds here is the immuneACCESS table cut down to in-frame rearrangements. Part of the clones is not present; checked against another copy, under half of the missing clones reflect an unresolved V gene, and the others are unexplained. For V, J and clone size, that table is used; D and trimming come from the DNA. This sample holds about 130,000 clones; around 88% were observed only once. The ten largest clones capture approximately 10% of the sample.

This specimen belongs to a study of blood T cell repertoires in COVID-19 (dated by TCRdb to the early 2020s). About the full investigation: Samples from collaborators originated in the United States, Italy and Spain and spanned both the acute and convalescent phases of COVID-19. The repertoires were made available in a free public database intended to serve as a resource for research on the immune response to SARS-CoV-2. A de-identified subject ID, COVID-19 status, age in years and sex were almost always included in the sample metadata. Subjects who had been exposed to COVID-19, were actively infected with it, or had recovered from it provided the deeply sampled blood TCRbeta repertoires that made up the dataset. The prospective study material was composed of cDNA or gDNA derived from T cells, B-cell-depleted T cells, or PBMCs. The samples were drawn from two sources: the first 160 participants of the ongoing ImmuneRACE study, and about 1,300 subjects contributed by 6 global collaborators. Where available, HLA class I and class II types were taken from metadata supplied by the sample provider and were not determined by assay-based typing.

For this chain, trimming is 6 bases at the V end and 7 bases at the J end, and the number of junction bases without a gene match is 0. From its cysteine to its phenylalanine, the CDR3 spans 11 amino acids. Here the CDR3 DNA is all that survives: 33 bases in frame from base 1. The CDR1 and CDR2 encoded by the germline V gene are ENHRY and SYGVKD. On the study overall, not on this receptor specifically: The amount of clinical and demographic metadata varied by source and participant and was provided uncurated.

Collaborating institutions collected whole blood in K2EDTA tubes following their own protocols. Collaborator samples were shipped for TCRbeta analysis as frozen whole blood, isolated PBMCs, or DNA extracted from either sample type. The sample consisted of peripheral blood. The V gene is TRBV10-3 and the J gene is TRBJ2-1; TRBD2 lines up with 7 middle nucleotides. The receptor was isolated from a man aged 50 or older with acute or convalescent COVID-19. The CDR3 is CAIRRENEQFF. The nucleotide sequence reads TGTGCCATCAGGCGGGAGAATGAGCAGTTCTTC.